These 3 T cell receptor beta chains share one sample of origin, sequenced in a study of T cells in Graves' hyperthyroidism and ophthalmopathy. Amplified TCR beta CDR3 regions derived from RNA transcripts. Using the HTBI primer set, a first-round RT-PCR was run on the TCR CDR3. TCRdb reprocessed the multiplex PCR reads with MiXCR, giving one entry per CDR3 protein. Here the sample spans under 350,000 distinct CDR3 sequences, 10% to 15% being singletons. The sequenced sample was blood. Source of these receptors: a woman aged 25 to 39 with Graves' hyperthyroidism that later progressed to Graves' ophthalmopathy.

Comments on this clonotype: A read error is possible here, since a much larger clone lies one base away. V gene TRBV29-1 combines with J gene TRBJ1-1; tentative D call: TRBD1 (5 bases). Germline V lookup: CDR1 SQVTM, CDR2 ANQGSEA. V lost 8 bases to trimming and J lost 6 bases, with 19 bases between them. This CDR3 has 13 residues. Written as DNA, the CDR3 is TGCAGCCCGAAGAGGGACGCCAACGCTGAAGCTTTCTTT. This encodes CSPKRDANAEAFF.

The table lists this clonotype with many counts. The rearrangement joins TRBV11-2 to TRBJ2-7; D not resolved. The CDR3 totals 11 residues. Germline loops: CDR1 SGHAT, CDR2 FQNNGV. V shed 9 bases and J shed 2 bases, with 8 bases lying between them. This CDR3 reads CASSTPYEQYF. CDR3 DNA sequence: TGTGCCAGTTCTACCCCCTACGAGCAGTACTTC.

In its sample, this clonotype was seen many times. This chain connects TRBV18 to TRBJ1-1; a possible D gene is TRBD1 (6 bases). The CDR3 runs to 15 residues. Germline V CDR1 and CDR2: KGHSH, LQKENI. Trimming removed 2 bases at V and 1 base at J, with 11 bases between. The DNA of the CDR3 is TGTGCCAGCTCACCAAGGGCGACAGGGAACACTGAAGCTTTCTTT. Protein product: CASSPRATGNTEAFF.